A single sample is the source of the 27 T cell receptor beta chains below, sequenced in a study of blood T cell repertoires in COVID-19. Method: immunoSEQ multiplex PCR; TCRdb's copy keeps in-frame clones and lacks some. The data contain around 190,000 clones, 70% to 85% of them seen just once; the ten biggest clones take up roughly 13%. Sequencing was performed on peripheral blood. These receptors were taken from a human donor in a cohort sampled during active COVID-19.

The gene calls are TRBV28 and TRBJ2-1; D possibly corresponds to TRBD2 (6 bases). The CDR3 runs to 15 residues. Between the trimmed V and J ends, which lost 4 bases and 2 bases, there was a span of 12 bases. Germline V gives CDR1 MDHEN, CDR2 SYDVKM. The CDR3, as DNA: TGTGCCAGCAGTTCATCTAGCGTCGCCTACAATGAGCAGTTCTTC. Translation: CASSSSSVAYNEQFF.

V is TRBV18 and J is TRBJ1-4; possibly TRBD1 for D (5 bases). The V gene's germline CDR1 is KGHSH and CDR2 LQKENI. V lost 4 bases to trimming and J lost 6 bases, with 12 bases between them. This CDR3 comprises 14 residues. The CDR3 DNA is TGTGCCAGCTCACGCGGGGGATTGGATGAAAAACTGTTTTTT. Amino acid sequence: CASSRGGLDEKLFF.

This clone was picked up a small number of times. The chain has TRBV5-4 and TRBJ1-1; TRBD1 aligns across 7 bases. Germline assignment: CDR1 SGHNT and CDR2 YYREEE (reference sequence). The V gene end was trimmed by 4 bases and the J gene end by 7 bases; junction bases not matched to a gene: 4. CDR3 length: 12 amino acids. The CDR3 DNA follows: TGTGCCAGCAGCATGGGACAGTTTGAAGCTTTCTTT. Translation: CASSMGQFEAFF.

The rearrangement links TRBV2 to TRBJ2-1; D possibly corresponds to TRBD2 (6 bases). The CDR3 is 14 amino acids. Trimming took off 4 bases at V and 6 bases at J, with 13 bases between the two ends. Germline V gene sequence: CDR1 SNHLY, CDR2 FYNNEI. The CDR3 spells CASSVITGANEQFF. The CDR3 DNA follows: TGTGCCAGCAGTGTAATAACGGGAGCCAATGAGCAGTTCTTC.

The V and J genes are TRBV2 and TRBJ2-1; TRBD2 matches at 11 bases. The length of the CDR3 is 13 residues. Germline V gives CDR1 SNHLY, CDR2 FYNNEI. The V gene end was trimmed by 6 bases and the J gene end by 8 bases; junction bases not matched to a gene: 3. The CDR3: CASRTSGAYEQFF. As DNA, the CDR3 is TGTGCCAGCAGGACTAGCGGGGCATATGAGCAGTTCTTC.

The gene calls are TRBV6-5 and TRBJ1-1; 8 positions agree with TRBD1. J lost 0 bases, V lost 6 bases, and 6 bases had no gene match. Per the germline V gene, CDR1 is MNHEY and CDR2 is SVGAGI. This CDR3 has 15 residues. The CDR3 protein is CASRDVDRVNTEAFF. CDR3 nucleotide sequence: TGTGCCAGCAGGGACGTGGACAGGGTGAACACTGAAGCTTTCTTT.

The V call is TRBV2, the J call TRBJ2-3; D unresolved. Germline V gene lookup returns CDR1 SNHLY and CDR2 FYNNEI. The CDR3 extends over 15 amino acids. The V end was cut by 4 bases, the J end by 2 bases, with 13 bases between. In DNA, the CDR3 is TGTGCCAGCAGTGGTGTTAACTTCACCACAGATACGCAGTATTTT. Translated: CASSGVNFTTDTQYF.

This chain uses TRBV5-5 with TRBJ1-1, with TRBD1 matching over 8 bases. CDR1 and CDR2 from the germline V gene are SGHKS and YYEKEE (reference sequence). The junction had 10 bases not matched to a gene; V was cut back by 4 bases and J by 5 bases. This CDR3 has 15 amino acids. CDR3 loop: CASSARTGWQTEAFF. CDR3 coding DNA: TGTGCCAGCAGCGCACGGACAGGGTGGCAGACTGAAGCTTTCTTT. The full variable domain, completed using reference TRBV5-5 and TRBJ1-1, is DAGVTQSPTHLIKTRGQQVTLRCSPISGHKSVSWYQQVLGQGPQFIFQYYEKEERGRGNFPDRFSARQFPNYSSELNVNALLLGDSALYLCASSARTGWQTEAFFGQGTRLTVV.

This clone was observed once. The chain uses TRBV3-1 (or the pseudogene TRBV3-2) and TRBJ2-3; 11 positions match TRBD2. Germline CDR1 is LGHDT and CDR2 is YNNKEL (reference sequence). CDR3 size: 16 residues. The ends lost 1 base at V and 5 bases at J; junction bases unmatched: 5. CDR3 residues: CASSQGLAGGLDTQYF. Here the CDR3 DNA reads TGTGCCAGCAGCCAAGGTCTAGCGGGAGGTTTAGATACGCAGTATTTT.

The V gene is TRBV10-1, the J gene TRBJ2-3; the D gene is possibly TRBD1 (5 bases). V lost 0 bases and J 3 bases, leaving 10 bases between the germline ends. The CDR3 runs to 15 residues. CDR1 and CDR2 (germline): WNHNN, SYGVQD (reference sequence). CDR3 region: CASSESGAVTDTQYF. As DNA, the CDR3 is TGCGCCAGCAGTGAGTCAGGGGCGGTGACAGATACGCAGTATTTT.

This chain links TRBV6-4 with TRBJ1-1; TRBD1 matches 7 bases. CDR1 and CDR2 (germline): MRHNA, SNTAGT. The CDR3 extends over 14 amino acids. Unmatched junction bases numbered 11, after V lost 7 bases and J lost 6 bases. Here the CDR3 DNA reads TGTGCCAGCAAGGAACAGGGGAATCGCGCTGAAGCTTTCTTT. Protein product: CASKEQGNRAEAFF.

The chain links TRBV11-2 to TRBJ2-3; no clear D. V lost 5 bases, J lost 1 base, and 13 bases lay in between. CDR3 length equals 15 residues. The germline V gene has CDR1 SGHAT and CDR2 FQNNGV. CDR3 in amino acids: CASSPRVFGTDTQYF. The CDR3 DNA follows: TGTGCCAGCAGCCCTCGAGTCTTCGGCACAGATACGCAGTATTTT.

In its sample, this clone was seen a few times. The gene calls are TRBV7-2 and TRBJ2-3, with a weak D call TRBD1 (6 bases). Germline loops: CDR1 SGHTA, CDR2 FQGNSA. The CDR3 runs to 14 residues. Deletions cut 5 bases from V and 4 bases from J, with 13 bases between. This chain's CDR3 is CASSVQGNPDTQYF. CDR3 DNA sequence: TGTGCCAGCAGCGTACAGGGTAACCCAGATACGCAGTATTTT.

J is TRBJ2-2 and V is TRBV21-1; the D call TRBD1 from the table was never checked on the DNA. TRBV21-1 is noted as a pseudogene. The CDR3 extends over 17 amino acids. CDR3 residues: CASIVGYYTGTTGELFF. In DNA form, the CDR3 reads TGTGCCAGCATTGTGGGGTACTATACAGGGACCACCGGGGAGCTGTTTTTT.

Only one count was recorded for this clone. This chain joins TRBV28 and TRBJ1-1, with TRBD1 as a possible D gene (6 bases). The CDR3 consists of 12 residues. Germline loops: CDR1 MDHEN, CDR2 SYDVKM. V was trimmed by 5 bases and J by 11 bases, leaving 15 bases between them. CDR3 region: CASSTQQGGAFF. As DNA, the CDR3 is TGTGCCAGCAGTACCCAACAGGGAGGGGCTTTCTTT.

The chain combines TRBV7-8 with TRBJ1-1, with 10 bases lining up with TRBD1. Trimming removed 4 bases from V and 5 bases from J; junction bases left unmatched: 13. The germline CDR1 and CDR2 sequences are SGHVS and FQNEAQ. The CDR3 covers 17 residues. CDR3 loop: CASSSLLGTGAETEAFF. DNA of the CDR3: TGTGCCAGCAGCTCGTTATTAGGGACAGGGGCCGAGACTGAAGCTTTCTTT.

V and J are TRBV28 and TRBJ2-7; 12 bases line up with TRBD2. V was clipped by 7 bases and J by 4 bases; unmatched bases: 2. Germline V gives CDR1 MDHEN, CDR2 SYDVKM. This CDR3 has 13 residues. CDR3 bases: TGTGCCAGCACGACTAGCGGGAGTTACGAGCAGTACTTC. Translated, it gives CASTTSGSYEQYF.

The J gene is TRBJ2-7, the V gene TRBV21-1; TRBD1, the table's D call, lacks a check against the DNA. TRBV21-1 is classified as a pseudogene. The CDR3 contains 15 residues. CDR3 amino acids: CASSAIGQGSYEQYF. The CDR3 DNA reads as TGTGCCAGCAGCGCAATCGGCCAGGGTAGCTACGAGCAGTACTTC.

In its sample, this clone was seen once. The chain links TRBV6-6 to TRBJ1-5; D is possibly TRBD1 (6 bases). Germline CDR1 and CDR2: MNHNY and SVGAGI (reference sequence). The CDR3 runs 16 residues. The V gene lost 5 bases and the J gene lost 0 bases, with 14 bases spanning the gap. The CDR3 DNA reads as TGTGCCAGCAGTCGGTCGACAGGACCTAGCAATCAGCCCCAGCATTTT. Protein product: CASSRSTGPSNQPQHF.

The CDR3 bases are TGTGCCAGCAGATTCAGGGGTTCTTACAATGAGCAGTTCTTC. Translated: CASRFRGSYNEQFF. The V call is TRBV6-5, the J call TRBJ2-1, with a possible D match to TRBD1 (6 bases). The CDR3 covers 14 residues. V shed 6 bases and J shed 4 bases, with 13 bases lying between them. CDR1 and CDR2 from the germline V gene are MNHEY and SVGAGI.

The CDR3 loop reads CASSLTGGYNSPLHF. The CDR3 DNA is TGCGCCAGCAGCTTGACAGGGGGCTATAATTCACCCCTCCACTTT. The rearrangement uses TRBV5-1 and TRBJ1-6, with 8 bases lining up with TRBD1. Losses at the gene ends were 1 base for V and 3 bases for J; bases not matched to a gene: 0. The CDR3 is 15 residues long. Germline lookup yields CDR1 SGHRS and CDR2 YFSETQ.

The V call is TRBV5-1, the J call TRBJ2-1; weak D call: TRBD1 (6 bases). From germline, CDR1 is SGHRS and CDR2 YFSETQ. The CDR3 loop spans 15 amino acids. The germline V and J ends were trimmed by 4 bases and 0 bases, with 11 bases remaining between them. The CDR3 nucleotides are TGCGCCAGCAGCCCGGGACATACCTCCTACAATGAGCAGTTCTTC. It codes for CASSPGHTSYNEQFF.

V usage is TRBV13 and J usage is TRBJ1-1, with TRBD1 matching over 7 bases. The ends lost 4 bases at V and 3 bases at J; junction bases unmatched: 11. The germline V gene encodes CDR1 PRHDT and CDR2 FYEKMQ (reference sequence). The CDR3 has 16 amino acids. CDR3: CASSSLHRGGHTEAFF. The CDR3 DNA follows: TGTGCCAGCAGCTCACTTCACAGGGGCGGGCACACTGAAGCTTTCTTT.

The chain employs TRBV10-3 and TRBJ2-3; 7 positions match TRBD2. Unmatched junction bases numbered 0, after V lost 6 bases and J lost 6 bases. Germline assignment: CDR1 ENHRY and CDR2 SYGVKD. The CDR3 is made up of 11 amino acids. The CDR3 nucleotides read TGTGCCATCAGGGGAGGGGATACGCAGTATTTT. Amino acid sequence: CAIRGGDTQYF.

The V call is TRBV28, the J call TRBJ1-1; 11 bases match TRBD1. CDR3 length: 14 residues. Germline-derived CDR1 and CDR2 are MDHEN and SYDVKM. The V segment lost 6 bases and the J segment 5 bases; nucleotides outside the gene matches: 5. CDR3 residues: CASRRDRGWTEAFF. The CDR3 DNA reads TGTGCCAGCAGACGGGACAGGGGGTGGACTGAAGCTTTCTTT.

This chain connects TRBV18 to TRBJ2-1; tentative D call: TRBD2 (5 bases). CDR1 and CDR2 (germline): KGHSH, LQKENI. This CDR3 is built from 14 residues. Trimming stripped 0 bases from V and 6 bases from J, with 9 bases between. The CDR3 reads CASSPPEDSNEQFF. The CDR3 region has the DNA TGTGCCAGCTCACCACCCGAGGACTCCAATGAGCAGTTCTTC.

The CDR3, as DNA: TGTGCCTGGAGTGAGCTAGCGGGAGGTAAAGATACGCAGTATTTT. This translates into CAWSELAGGKDTQYF. The chain combines TRBV30 with TRBJ2-3; 11 bases agree with TRBD2. Germline lookup yields CDR1 GTSNPN and CDR2 SVGIG (reference sequence). V trimming: 1 base; J trimming: 5 bases; junction bases outside the gene matches: 5. This CDR3 has 15 amino acids.